This TCR beta chain originates from a study of blood T cell repertoires in COVID-19. Study-level background: The United States, Italy and Spain were the sources of the acute and convalescent COVID-19 samples. In each case, the material was cDNA or gDNA derived from T cells, B-cell-depleted T cells, or PBMCs.

V was shortened by 2 bases and J by 3 bases, with 10 bases between the two germline ends. Germline V gene sequence: CDR1 SNHLY, CDR2 FYNNEI. The CDR3 covers 14 residues. Original analysis: Nucleated cell counts were estimated from reference gene primer amplification. Sequenced by immunoSEQ multiplex PCR; TCRdb stores in-frame clones only, minus some. V and J calls and clone size come straight from that table; D and trimming were deduced from the DNA. The table has 50,000 to 65,000 clones, around 80% seen once. The specimen sequenced was peripheral blood. The source is a human donor in a cohort sampled during active COVID-19. J is TRBJ1-1 and V is TRBV2; D is unresolved. CDR3 residues: CASSERGPYTEAFF. In DNA, the CDR3 is TGTGCCAGCAGTGAACGAGGGCCGTACACTGAAGCTTTCTTT.